This T cell receptor (beta chain) was retrieved from a study of blood T cell repertoires in COVID-19. About the research overall: Samples representing acute and convalescent COVID-19 were sourced from the United States, Italy and Spain.

The CDR3 length is 15 residues. V was cut by 2 bases and J by 8 bases, with 13 bases left in between. The germline gives CDR1 LNHDA, CDR2 SQIVND (reference sequence). Sequencing was performed with immunoSEQ multiplex PCR; in TCRdb, only in-frame clones are kept and a portion is missing. The profile covers roughly 200,000 clones, with around 80% appearing a single time and 6% to 8.5% taken by the ten largest. The clonotype originates from a man in his fifties or sixties with acute or convalescent COVID-19. The specimen was peripheral blood. This chain joins TRBV19 and TRBJ1-6; D unresolved. The CDR3 region is CASSIIVSRDSPLHF. The DNA for the CDR3 is TGTGCCAGTAGTATAATAGTCTCCCGGGATTCACCCCTCCACTTT.